The 30 T cell receptor beta chains given below trace back to one sample, sequenced in a study of CD8 T cells in ankylosing spondylitis. MiXCR was run by TCRdb on the 5' RACE reads, yielding one entry per CDR3 protein. The sample records around 230,000 distinct CDR3 sequences, 8% to 10% being singletons. The sample consisted of blood, either unsorted or a sorted T cell fraction (not recorded which). Receptors originate from a female donor with ankylosing spondylitis or in good health (not recorded which).

This clonotype has only a few counts. J is TRBJ2-7 and V is TRBV20-1, with D perhaps TRBD1 or TRBD2 (5 bases each). This CDR3 contains 13 residues. V was trimmed by 3 bases and J by 3 bases, leaving 12 bases between them. Germline V gene lookup returns CDR1 DFQATT and CDR2 SNEGSKA (reference sequence). This CDR3 reads CSASRDALYEQYF. The DNA of the CDR3 is TGCAGTGCTAGTCGGGACGCCCTCTACGAGCAGTACTTC.

CDR3 residues: CASSDTGSKQYF. As DNA, the CDR3 is TGTGCCAGCAGCGACACAGGGTCTAAGCAGTACTTC. This rearrangement joins TRBV6-2 or TRBV6-3 to TRBJ2-7; D might be TRBD1 (6 bases). Germline V gene data show CDR1 as MNHEY and CDR2 as SVGEGT. V gave up 6 bases and J gave up 8 bases, with 14 bases separating them. CDR3 length: 12 amino acids.

This rearrangement joins TRBV28 to TRBJ2-7, with TRBD1 identical over 7 bases. V shed 6 bases and J 12 bases; nucleotides not matched to a gene: 14. Germline V gene lookup returns CDR1 MDHEN and CDR2 SYDVKM. This CDR3 is 13 amino acids long. This CDR3 reads CASSFTGAVRLYF. CDR3 coding DNA: TGTGCCAGCAGCTTCACAGGGGCAGTTCGGCTGTACTTC.

At least ten counts were recorded for this clonotype. This chain uses TRBV5-1 with TRBJ2-1, with TRBD2 matching 13 bases. The CDR3 sequence is 18 residues long. CDR1 and CDR2 (germline): SGHRS, YFSETQ. Trimming at V came to 4 bases and at J to 0 bases, leaving 7 bases not matched to a gene. The CDR3 sequence is CASSPTRTSGSSYNEQFF. In nucleotides, the CDR3 is TGCGCCAGCAGCCCGACTCGGACTAGCGGGAGCTCCTACAATGAGCAGTTCTTC. Complete variable domain (other parts from reference TRBV5-1 and TRBJ2-1): KAGVTQTPRYLIKTRGQQVTLSCSPISGHRSVSWYQQTPGQGLQFLFEYFSETQRNKGNFPGRFSGRQFSNSRSEMNVSTLELGDSALYLCASSPTRTSGSSYNEQFFGPGTRLTVL.

The sample holds many counts of this clonotype. This sequence joins TRBV20-1 and TRBJ1-5; D is perhaps TRBD1 (5 bases). V lost 2 bases and J 4 bases, leaving 18 bases between the germline ends. CDR3 length: 16 residues. CDR1 and CDR2 (germline): DFQATT, SNEGSKA (reference sequence). The CDR3 loop is CSARRGWGDSNQPQHF. The CDR3 coding sequence is TGCAGTGCTAGACGGGGGTGGGGGGATTCTAATCAGCCCCAGCATTTT.

This clonotype came up many times. The J gene is TRBJ1-6, the V gene TRBV28; no clear D gene. Germline CDR1 and CDR2: MDHEN and SYDVKM. The CDR3 is 11 residues long. V gave up 5 bases and J gave up 15 bases, with 11 bases separating them. Here the CDR3 DNA reads TGTGCCAGCAGTCCCCGGACGAACCTCCACTTT. It specifies CASSPRTNLHF.

The chain couples TRBV20-1 to TRBJ1-2; no clear D. V gave up 1 base and J gave up 5 bases, with 17 bases separating them. Germline loops: CDR1 DFQATT, CDR2 SNEGSKA (reference sequence). The CDR3 sequence is 15 residues long. CDR3 bases: TGCAGTGCTAGAGGCCTCCTGGCGACCCTTTATGGCTACACCTTC. This gives the protein CSARGLLATLYGYTF.

This clonotype has at least ten counts. J is TRBJ2-2 and V is TRBV10-3; 9 nucleotides align to TRBD2. The CDR3 covers 14 residues. Unmatched junction bases numbered 11, after V lost 10 bases and J lost 8 bases. The germline V gene encodes CDR1 ENHRY and CDR2 SYGVKD. The CDR3 DNA follows: TGTGCCACCCTCGGGACTAGCCCTGGGGGGGAGCTGTTTTTT. Translated: CATLGTSPGGELFF.

This rearrangement joins TRBV7-2 to TRBJ2-1; D not certain. The CDR3 consists of 11 residues. The germline V gene encodes CDR1 SGHTA and CDR2 FQGNSA. With 6 bases removed from V and 12 bases from J, the gap between germline ends came to 12 bases. The CDR3 is CASRNKGMQFF. Written as DNA, the CDR3 is TGTGCCAGCAGGAATAAAGGAATGCAGTTCTTC. Together with reference TRBV7-2 and TRBJ2-1, the CDR3 gives the full variable domain: GAGVSQSPSNKVTEKGKDVELRCDPISGHTALYWYRQSLGQGLEFLIYFQGNSAPDKSGLPSDRFSAERTGGSVSTLTIQRTQQEDSAVYLCASRNKGMQFFGPGTRLTVL.

This clonotype was detected many times. V and J are TRBV6-2 or TRBV6-3 and TRBJ1-5; D remains unclear. CDR3 length equals 11 residues. Germline V gene lookup returns CDR1 MNHEY and CDR2 SVGEGT. V was clipped by 7 bases and J by 9 bases, with 10 bases between them. For the CDR3, the DNA is TGTGCCAGCAAAAGTGCTGGGCCCCAGCATTTT. Its protein product is CASKSAGPQHF.

This clonotype was detected many times. This chain links TRBV20-1 with TRBJ2-1, with D possibly being TRBD1 (5 bases). CDR3 size: 13 residues. V was clipped by 6 bases and J by 6 bases, with 15 bases between them. Germline CDR1 DFQATT, CDR2 SNEGSKA (reference sequence). The CDR3 DNA reads as TGCAGTGCCAGAAATCAGGGTGGCAATGAGCAGTTCTTC. The encoded protein is CSARNQGGNEQFF.

This clonotype was counted many times. The chain employs TRBV7-2 and TRBJ2-6; no clear D. V was clipped by 1 base and J by 2 bases, with 12 bases between them. The CDR3 is made up of 17 amino acids. Germline V gene lookup returns CDR1 SGHTA and CDR2 FQGNSA. CDR3 in amino acids: CASSLGRDLTGANVLTF. The CDR3, as DNA: TGTGCCAGCAGCTTAGGACGCGACTTGACTGGGGCCAACGTCCTGACTTTC.

This clonotype was counted many times. This may stem from a read error, because a much larger clone lies one nucleotide away. CDR3 protein: CASSEEETVHSEQFF. As DNA, the CDR3 is TGTGCCAGCAGCGAGGAGGAGACAGTCCACAGTGAGCAGTTCTTC. V and J are TRBV6-1 and TRBJ2-1; perhaps D is TRBD1 or TRBD2 (5 bases each). Trimming shortened V by 6 bases and J by 9 bases, and 21 bases separated the two germline ends. The CDR3 totals 15 residues. CDR1 is MNHNS, CDR2 SASEGT, per germline.

This clonotype came up many times. The chain couples TRBV20-1 to TRBJ2-2; D might be TRBD2 (6 bases). CDR3 length: 14 residues. Germline assignment: CDR1 DFQATT and CDR2 SNEGSKA (reference sequence). V was clipped by 3 bases and J by 5 bases, with 13 bases between them. The CDR3 spells CSASWPSGTGELFF. The CDR3 nucleotides are TGCAGTGCTAGTTGGCCCAGCGGGACCGGGGAGCTGTTTTTT.

CDR3: CATSRATGTGGPHEQFF. The CDR3 region has the DNA TGTGCCACCAGCAGAGCCACCGGGACAGGGGGCCCGCATGAGCAGTTCTTC. The rearrangement joins TRBV15 to TRBJ2-1; the match to TRBD1 covers 12 bases. CDR1 and CDR2 (germline): LNHNV, YYDKDF (reference sequence). The CDR3 is 17 residues long. Trimming at V came to 1 base and at J to 8 bases, leaving 9 bases not matched to a gene.

This clonotype was counted at least ten times. This chain connects TRBV4-2 to TRBJ2-3; D is ambiguous. The CDR3 is made up of 15 amino acids. The germline CDR1 and CDR2 sequences are LGHNA and YNFKEQ. V was cut by 0 bases and J by 0 bases, with 7 bases left in between. CDR3 residues: CASSQEASSTDTQYF. In DNA form, the CDR3 reads TGTGCCAGCAGCCAAGAAGCCTCTAGCACAGATACGCAGTATTTT.

This clonotype occurred a few times. The genes are TRBV7-8 and TRBJ2-1; 9 nucleotides match TRBD1. V was pared by 5 bases and J by 11 bases, with 4 bases of the junction left unmatched. CDR3 length: 12 amino acids. Germline assignment: CDR1 SGHVS and CDR2 FQNEAQ. The CDR3 coding sequence is TGTGCCAGCAGCCCGGGACAGGGTAAGCAGTTCTTC. Translating gives CASSPGQGKQFF.

There are many counts of this clonotype. The V call is TRBV20-1, the J call TRBJ1-5; perhaps TRBD1 as D (6 bases). Trimming shortened V by 1 base and J by 7 bases, and 11 bases separated the two germline ends. Germline lookup yields CDR1 DFQATT and CDR2 SNEGSKA (reference sequence). The CDR3 runs to 13 residues. The DNA for the CDR3 is TGCAGTGCTAGAGCAGGGGTCGGGCAGCCCCAGCATTTT. It is translated as CSARAGVGQPQHF.

To note about this clonotype: Possible read error: a much larger clone is one base away. The rearrangement joins TRBV6-5 to TRBJ2-1; 10 positions agree with TRBD2. Trimming removed 2 bases from V and 7 bases from J; junction bases left unmatched: 5. The CDR3 sequence is 15 residues long. Germline CDR1 and CDR2: MNHEY and SVGAGI. The CDR3 loop reads CASSYGLAGANEQFF. The CDR3 bases are TGTGCCAGCAGTTACGGGCTAGCGGGAGCGAATGAGCAGTTCTTC.

This clonotype was detected ten times or more. The chain carries TRBV10-2 and TRBJ2-1; D is unresolved. Trimming cost V 2 bases and J 8 bases, with 16 bases left between them. The CDR3 sequence is 15 residues long. Germline CDR1 reads WSHSY; CDR2 reads SAAADI. This CDR3 reads CASSEGLMGSHEQFF. CDR3 bases: TGCGCCAGCAGTGAGGGGTTGATGGGTTCGCATGAGCAGTTCTTC.

This clonotype has at least ten counts. The chain combines TRBV3-1 with TRBJ1-1, with no clear D. The CDR3 length is 13 residues. Germline values: CDR1 LGHDT, CDR2 YNNKEL (reference sequence). The germline V and J ends were trimmed by 4 bases and 1 base, with 7 bases remaining between them. For the CDR3, the DNA is TGTGCCAGCAGCCTTACATCGAACACTGAAGCTTTCTTT. This sequence encodes CASSLTSNTEAFF.

This clonotype was detected a few times. The chain joins TRBV19 to TRBJ2-1, with 8 nucleotides matching TRBD2. The V and J ends lost 8 bases and 0 bases, in that order; junction bases with no gene match: 9. CDR3 length: 16 amino acids. The germline V gene has CDR1 LNHDA and CDR2 SQIVND (reference sequence). This CDR3 reads CASADRAGVSYNEQFF. The DNA for the CDR3 is TGTGCCAGTGCAGATCGAGCGGGGGTCTCCTACAATGAGCAGTTCTTC.

This clonotype was detected ten times or more. The chain links TRBV12-3 or TRBV12-4 to TRBJ1-2; 8 bases agree with TRBD1. The CDR3 has 14 amino acids. V trimming: 6 bases; J trimming: 4 bases; junction bases outside the gene matches: 7. CDR3 sequence (DNA): TGTGCCAGCAGCGGACAGGGCGGCTTCTATGGCTACACCTTC. This gives the protein CASSGQGGFYGYTF.

At least ten counts were recorded for this clonotype. The genes are TRBV6-1 and TRBJ2-7, with TRBD2 identical over 7 bases. Germline CDR1 is MNHNS and CDR2 is SASEGT. The CDR3 has 14 amino acids. V shed 5 bases, J shed 2 bases, and the junction held 6 bases outside the gene matches. CDR3 amino acids: CASSLAEPPYEQYF. The DNA of the CDR3 is TGTGCCAGCAGTCTAGCGGAGCCCCCCTACGAGCAGTACTTC.

This clonotype showed up many times. The V and J genes are TRBV7-9 and TRBJ2-7; D is undetermined. The CDR3 totals 12 residues. Per the germline V gene, CDR1 is SEHNR and CDR2 is FQNEAQ (reference sequence). Trimming left V 9 bases short and J 4 bases short, with 13 bases between. The CDR3, as DNA: TGTGCCAGTGGGCTTCAGAGTTACGAGCAGTACTTC. Translation gives CASGLQSYEQYF.

This clonotype was detected ten times or more. The V gene is TRBV28, the J gene TRBJ2-3, with 9 bases aligning to TRBD1. The CDR3 totals 15 residues. The germline CDR1 and CDR2 sequences are MDHEN and SYDVKM. Trimming cost V 3 bases and J 2 bases; bases outside gene matches: 3. The DNA for the CDR3 is TGTGCCAGCAGTTTCGGGGACAGGGCCACAGATACGCAGTATTTT. Residues: CASSFGDRATDTQYF.

On this clonotype itself: A much larger clone differs from this one at a single base, so this may be a read error. The gene calls are TRBV29-1 and TRBJ2-1, with 10 bases that match TRBD2. The CDR3 runs 13 residues. Per germline, CDR1 SQVTM and CDR2 ANQGSEA. V shed 7 bases, J shed 3 bases, and the junction held 3 bases outside the gene matches. CDR3: CSARTSGYNEQFF. Here the CDR3 DNA reads TGCAGCGCTAGGACTAGCGGCTACAATGAGCAGTTCTTC.

The table lists this clonotype with many counts. V and J are TRBV14 and TRBJ1-2; D unresolved. Germline values: CDR1 SGHDN, CDR2 FVKESK. Trimming left V 0 bases short and J 8 bases short, with 10 bases between. This CDR3 region has 13 residues. Written as DNA, the CDR3 is TGTGCCAGCAGCCAAGATTCGTGGGAGGGCTACACCTTC. Translating gives CASSQDSWEGYTF.

Only a few counts were recorded for this clonotype. CDR3 in amino acids: CSARGFSGRANEQFF. CDR3 bases: TGCAGTGCTAGAGGTTTTAGCGGGAGGGCCAATGAGCAGTTCTTC. V is TRBV20-1 and J is TRBJ2-1; 11 bases align to TRBD2. CDR1 and CDR2 (germline): DFQATT, SNEGSKA (reference sequence). The CDR3 contains 15 residues. V trimming: 1 base; J trimming: 6 bases; junction bases outside the gene matches: 5.

The chain has TRBV12-3 or TRBV12-4 and TRBJ2-3; 7 bases fit TRBD2. The CDR3 is 14 residues long. V lost 6 bases and J lost 2; bases outside the gene matches: 5. The CDR3 DNA is TGTGCCAGCAGCCATAGCGGGTCCACAGATACGCAGTATTTT. It specifies CASSHSGSTDTQYF.